This entry is about one TCR beta chain. Its cognate antigen is unknown. These data come from a study of shared clonotypes between healthy human individuals. CDR3 length equals 16 residues. Per the germline V gene, CDR1 is MDHEN and CDR2 is SYDVKM. Losses at the gene ends were 6 bases for V and 5 bases for J; bases not matched to a gene: 14. Whole-study results and caveats: It was the few donors that limited the genetic and exposure-history diversity represented. Rarefaction showed that sequencing of sorted subsets was incomplete (despite large depth).

The assay was immunoSEQ multiplex PCR, and TCRdb's table has in-frame clones only and misses some. The sample carries about 1.1 million clones, roughly 74% recorded once. This chain links TRBV28 with TRBJ2-5, with 8 positions matching TRBD1. The receptor's source is a man younger than 30 in good health. Some clones in this sample may be carry-over from other donors' samples. The sample was memory CD4+ T cells from PBMCs. The subset was: CD45RA-negative fraction. CDR3 amino acids: CASSHTDRGYPETQYF. The CDR3 nucleotides are TGTGCCAGCAGCCACACCGACAGGGGCTACCCGGAGACCCAGTACTTC.